Each of the 8 T cell receptor beta chains below was sequenced from the same sample in a study of identical twins. TCRdb ran MiXCR on the 5' RACE reads and lists one entry per CDR3 protein. The sample carries 200,000 to 250,000 distinct CDR3 sequences, about 13% recorded once. The same data also contributed to another study, on yellow fever vaccine responses in identical twins.

The sequenced sample consisted of memory (CD45RO+) T cells sorted from blood. These receptors originate from a woman aged 18-30 years in good health.

Only a few counts were recorded for this clonotype. The V and J genes are TRBV7-9 and TRBJ1-4; D unresolved. The CDR3 has 13 amino acids. Germline V gene data show CDR1 as SEHNR and CDR2 as FQNEAQ (reference sequence). V shed 1 base and J shed 10 bases, with 10 bases lying between them. The CDR3 bases are TGTGCCAGCAGCTTAGTGGCAGAAACAAAACTGTTTTTT. As protein: CASSLVAETKLFF. The variable domain in full, completed from reference TRBV7-9 and TRBJ1-4, reads DTGVSQNPRHKITKRGQNVTFRCDPISEHNRLYWYRQTLGQGPEFLTYFQNEAQLEKSRLLSDRFSAERPKGSFSTLEIQRTEQGDSAMYLCASSLVAETKLFFGSGTQLSVL.

This clonotype was observed a handful of times. The chain uses TRBV27 and TRBJ1-2; weak D call: TRBD1 (5 bases). V lost 2 bases, J lost 5 bases, and 15 bases lay in between. Per the germline V gene, CDR1 is MNHEY and CDR2 is SMNVEV (reference sequence). The CDR3 is 15 residues long. DNA for the CDR3: TGTGCCAGCAGTTTAAGACTCGTGGGGGGATATGGCTACACCTTC. Translation gives CASSLRLVGGYGYTF.

This clonotype occurred many times. The rearrangement links TRBV3-1 to TRBJ1-1, with D perhaps TRBD1 (6 bases). V shed 2 bases and J shed 1 base, with 11 bases lying between them. Per germline, CDR1 LGHDT and CDR2 YNNKEL (reference sequence). The CDR3 is 15 residues long. The CDR3 loop is CASSQLGGRNTEAFF. CDR3 DNA sequence: TGTGCCAGCAGCCAACTTGGGGGCAGGAACACTGAAGCTTTCTTT.

This clonotype was seen many times. This CDR3 reads CASSLVGTAVDGYTF. The CDR3 nucleotides read TGCGCCAGCAGCTTGGTTGGGACGGCTGTGGATGGCTACACCTTC. The chain couples TRBV5-1 to TRBJ1-2; D may be TRBD1 (5 bases). Trimming pared 0 bases from V and 6 bases from J, leaving 15 bases between. The CDR3 has 15 amino acids. Germline-derived CDR1 and CDR2 are SGHRS and YFSETQ.

This clonotype has just a few counts. The rearrangement joins TRBV11-3 to TRBJ2-7; D gene ambiguous. Germline CDR1 and CDR2: SGHNT and YENEEA. Trimming removed 3 bases from V and 3 bases from J, with 15 bases in between. This CDR3 has 15 amino acids. The CDR3 DNA follows: TGTGCCAGCAGCTTTCCGGGTCTAACTCGCTACGAGCAGTACTTC. Residues: CASSFPGLTRYEQYF. Filled out from reference TRBV11-3 and TRBJ2-7, the complete variable domain reads EAGVVQSPRYKIIEKKQPVAFWCNPISGHNTLYWYLQNLGQGPELLIRYENEEAVDDSQLPKDRFSAERLKGVDSTLKIQPAELGDSAVYLCASSFPGLTRYEQYFGPGTRLTVT.

This clonotype occurred many times. The V call is TRBV5-1, the J call TRBJ1-2; D is uncertain. Germline CDR1 is SGHRS and CDR2 is YFSETQ. Trimming took off 7 bases at V and 8 bases at J, with 15 bases between the two ends. The CDR3 runs to 12 residues. The CDR3 spells CASWSDRGGYTF. In nucleotides, the CDR3 is TGCGCCAGCTGGTCGGACCGAGGGGGCTACACCTTC.

V and J are TRBV12-3 or TRBV12-4 and TRBJ1-3; no clear D. Trimming took off 2 bases at V and 0 bases at J, with 8 bases between the two ends. This CDR3 region has 15 residues. The CDR3 DNA reads TGTGCCAGCAGTTTATGGGCAAGCTCTGGAAACACCATATATTTT. Translated, it gives CASSLWASSGNTIYF.

The chain employs TRBV20-1 and TRBJ2-1; the D gene is possibly TRBD2 (6 bases). In germline, CDR1 is DFQATT, CDR2 SNEGSKA (reference sequence). The CDR3 is 16 residues long. V was cut by 2 bases and J by 1 base, with 15 bases left in between. CDR3 DNA sequence: TGCAGTGCTAGAACCGTCGGCGGGGTTTCCTACAATGAGCAGTTCTTC. Its protein product is CSARTVGGVSYNEQFF.